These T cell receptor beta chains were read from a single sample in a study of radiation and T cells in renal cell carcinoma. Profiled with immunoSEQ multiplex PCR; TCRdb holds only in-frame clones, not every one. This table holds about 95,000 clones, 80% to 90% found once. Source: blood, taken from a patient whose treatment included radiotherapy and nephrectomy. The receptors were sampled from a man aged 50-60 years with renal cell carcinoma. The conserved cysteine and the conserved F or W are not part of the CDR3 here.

AWSRGEGVPQF,TRBV30
ASSETGQRNTIY,TRBV9
ASTPGLSSYEQY,TRBV28
ASSRIVGTDTQY,TRBV5-8
ASSEWRLADYEQY,TRBV2
ASSQGGGGEFRTDTQY,TRBV4-2
ASSLLAGDQETQY,TRBV11-2
ASIPGAPYNEQF,TRBV2
ASSPYRLGTDTQY,TRBV11-2
ASSLAQDVIEAF,TRBV7-9
ASSFSPQGSGANVLT,TRBV5-1
ASGALRAPSVY,TRBV12-5
ASSLYGQVNNEQF,TRBV7-6
ASRLLDRGKTEAF,TRBV16
ASSPLLAGGRNEQF,TRBV28
ASSLGPGLAEETQY,TRBV7-9
ASSLGTVQETQY,TRBV5-4
AWSLGTEAF,TRBV30
ASRFQAENTGELF,TRBV5-1
ASSETESSYNEQF,TRBV25-1
ASSTGGLDYGYT,TRBV7-9
AWSPLQETQY,TRBV30
ASSSEAGTDTQY,TRBV5-4
ASSYGETQY,TRBV6-5
ASSLARLAGDPNEQF,TRBV27
ARSQSDGSSYEQY,TRBV6-6
ASIPSGGGSDTQY,TRBV25-1
ASFPRLADEPGELF,TRBV16
ASSDPGSGANVLT,TRBV25-1
ASSASGGTYNEQF,TRBV2
ASTTGGENTEAF,TRBV19
ASSPRRETQY,TRBV18
ASSGQGANQPQH,TRBV5-5
ASMTSGPYEQY,TRBV10-2
ASGRENEQF,TRBV2
ASSPPVNSPLH,TRBV18
ASHRAGEKDTQY,TRBV27
ASSLSGARYGYT,TRBV11-2
ASSYDRDQPQH,TRBV13
ASSSGLAFETQY,TRBV9
ASSLDLGWGTSGTREQY,TRBV7-9
ASSYIAGSKNIQY,TRBV6-6
ASSPDRGRSGYT,TRBV21-1
ASTRQLTGNTIY,TRBV2
ASSDGRFNEKLF,TRBV2
SACRDRRTDTQY,TRBV29-1
ASSEQGFETQY,TRBV6-1
ASSHQTRYNEQF,TRBV6-5
ASSEEGGSSQH,TRBV2
SVEGLGTGAYEQY,TRBV29-1
ASSIINTDTQY,TRBV7-3
ASSLRGGRSPSETQY,TRBV7-3
ATSREVGQTLGGGEQF,TRBV15
ASSLGASGGAQETQY,TRBV7-2
AWTGGSYNEQF,TRBV30